This T cell receptor (beta chain) was identified during a study of identical twins. Study conclusions and caveats: Modeled out-of-frame TCR alpha sharing in monozygotic twins fell below observed levels.

TCRdb processed the 5' RACE reads anew with MiXCR; each CDR3 protein has one entry. Here the sample spans 300,000 to 350,000 distinct CDR3 sequences, 12% being singletons. This clonotype was seen a few times. Its antigen remains unknown. The junction had 8 bases not matched to a gene; V was cut back by 1 base and J by 5 bases. The CDR3 loop spans 16 amino acids. Germline V gene data show CDR1 as LGHDT and CDR2 as YNNKEL (reference sequence). This sample also appeared in a second study, on yellow fever vaccine responses in identical twins.

Material for sequencing was CD8+ T cells sorted from blood. This receptor was identified in a woman aged 18 to 35 in good health. V and J are TRBV3-1 and TRBJ2-7; 10 nucleotides line up with TRBD2. Written as DNA, the CDR3 is TGTGCCAGCAGCCAAGGTCCGGGACTAGCGAGCCACGAGCAGTACTTC. Translation: CASSQGPGLASHEQYF.